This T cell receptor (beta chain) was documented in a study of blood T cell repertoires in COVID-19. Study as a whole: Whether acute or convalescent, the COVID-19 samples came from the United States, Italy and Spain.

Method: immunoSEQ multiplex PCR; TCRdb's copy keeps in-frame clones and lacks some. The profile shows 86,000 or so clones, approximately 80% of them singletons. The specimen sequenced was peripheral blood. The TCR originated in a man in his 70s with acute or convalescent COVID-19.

CDR3 loop: CASSQTGGTEKLFF. DNA of the CDR3: TGTGCCAGCAGCCAGACAGGGGGGACGGAAAAACTGTTTTTT. J is TRBJ1-4 and V is TRBV7-9; 9 bases line up with TRBD1. The length of the CDR3 is 14 residues. Germline CDR1 is SEHNR and CDR2 is FQNEAQ (reference sequence). J was trimmed by 8 bases and V by 5 bases; bases with no gene match: 6.